The entry below gives a single T cell receptor beta chain sequence along with its context. This sample is drawn from a study of blood T cell repertoires in COVID-19. Study in general: Donors in the United States, Italy and Spain gave samples during acute or convalescent COVID-19. T cells, B-cell-depleted T cells, or PBMCs supplied cDNA or gDNA.

V dropped 7 bases and J dropped 9; count of bases not matched to a gene: 14. This CDR3 comprises 15 residues. From germline, CDR1 is MNHEY and CDR2 SMNVEV (reference sequence). Measured with immunoSEQ multiplex PCR; TCRdb has only the in-frame clones, and not every one. This table holds about 160,000 clones, less than 85% found once. The chain combines TRBV27 with TRBJ2-1; 8 bases are shared with TRBD1. The receptor was derived from a human donor with acute or convalescent COVID-19. The donor label of this sample is uncertain. The material sequenced was peripheral blood. The CDR3 DNA reads TGTGCCAGCACCCGGGGACAGGTCGCTTCTAGTGAGCAGTTCTTC. Its protein is CASTRGQVASSEQFF.